The sequence of this TCR beta chain was determined in a study of technical replicates of blood from a handful of donors. Germline CDR1 reads SGHNT; CDR2 reads YYREEE (reference sequence). The V segment lost 4 bases and the J segment 5 bases; nucleotides outside the gene matches: 11. This CDR3 is 17 amino acids long. Assay used: immunoSEQ multiplex PCR; TCRdb lists only in-frame clones, some missing. The table shows over 30,000 clones, with approximately 90% occurring only once. This TCR was sampled from a human donor in good health. Some clones in this sample may be carry-over from other donors' samples. Material: PBMCs. The chain uses TRBV5-4 and TRBJ2-2; 10 bases are shared with TRBD2. Written as DNA, the CDR3 is TGTGCCAGCAGCGGTCGTTTGCTAGCGGGGGTTACCGGGGAGCTGTTTTTT. This encodes CASSGRLLAGVTGELFF.